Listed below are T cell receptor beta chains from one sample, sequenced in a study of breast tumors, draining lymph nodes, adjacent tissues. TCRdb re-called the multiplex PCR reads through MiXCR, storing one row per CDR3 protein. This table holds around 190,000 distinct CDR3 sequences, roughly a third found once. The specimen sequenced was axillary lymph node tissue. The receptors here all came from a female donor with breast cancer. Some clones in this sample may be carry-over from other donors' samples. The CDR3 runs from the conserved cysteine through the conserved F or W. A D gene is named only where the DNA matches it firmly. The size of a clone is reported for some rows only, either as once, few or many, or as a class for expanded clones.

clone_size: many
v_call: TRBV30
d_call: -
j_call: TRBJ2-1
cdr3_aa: CAWRLRGSSYNEQFF
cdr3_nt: TGTGCCTGGAGGTTAAGGGGAAGCTCCTACAATGAGCAGTTCTTC

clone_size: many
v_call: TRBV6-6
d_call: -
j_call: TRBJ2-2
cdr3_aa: CASSYAGRDDGELFF
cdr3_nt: TGTGCCAGCAGTTATGCTGGTAGGGATGATGGGGAGCTGTTTTTT

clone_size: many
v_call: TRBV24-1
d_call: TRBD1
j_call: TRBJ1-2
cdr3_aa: CATSDPSGTGDYGYTF
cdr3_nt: TGTGCCACCAGTGACCCATCCGGGACAGGAGACTATGGCTACACCTTC

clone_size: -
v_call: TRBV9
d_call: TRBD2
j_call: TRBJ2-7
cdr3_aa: CASSVGTSGRVRYEQYF
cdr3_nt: TGTGCCAGCAGCGTAGGGACTAGCGGGAGGGTCCGGTACGAGCAGTACTTC

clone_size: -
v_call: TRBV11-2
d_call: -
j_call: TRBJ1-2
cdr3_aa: CASSLGTSAYGYTF
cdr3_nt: TGTGCCAGCAGCCTCGGGACCTCTGCCTATGGCTACACCTTC

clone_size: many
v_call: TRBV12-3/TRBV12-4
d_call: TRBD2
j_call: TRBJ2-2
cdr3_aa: CASSTIALFPSSGSAGELFF
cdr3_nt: TGTGCCAGCAGTACGATCGCCCTTTTCCCCTCTAGCGGGAGTGCCGGGGAGCTGTTTTTT

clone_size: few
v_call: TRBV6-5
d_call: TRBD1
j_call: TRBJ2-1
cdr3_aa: CASSYTPDRGSYNEQFF
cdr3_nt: TGTGCCAGCAGTTACACCCCGGACAGGGGCTCCTACAATGAGCAGTTCTTC

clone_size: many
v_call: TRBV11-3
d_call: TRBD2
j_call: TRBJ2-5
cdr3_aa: CASSSGWPSGGEETQYF
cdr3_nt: TGTGCCAGCAGCTCCGGATGGCCTAGCGGGGGGGAAGAGACCCAGTACTTC

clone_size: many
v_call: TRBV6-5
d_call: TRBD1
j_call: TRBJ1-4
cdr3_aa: CASSYSEGASQKLFF
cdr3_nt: TGTGCCAGCAGTTACTCGGAGGGGGCAAGTCAAAAACTGTTTTTT

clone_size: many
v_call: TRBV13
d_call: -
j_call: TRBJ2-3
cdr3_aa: CASSPQSGVTDTQYF
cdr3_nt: TGTGCCAGCAGCCCCCAGTCAGGCGTCACAGATACGCAGTATTTT

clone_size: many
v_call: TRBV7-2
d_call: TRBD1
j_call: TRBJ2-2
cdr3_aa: CASSLNRGRDTGELFF
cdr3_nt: TGTGCCAGCAGCTTAAACAGGGGGCGAGACACCGGGGAGCTGTTTTTT

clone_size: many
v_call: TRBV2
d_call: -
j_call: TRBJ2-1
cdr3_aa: CASSGRGDSLWDEQFF
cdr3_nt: TGTGCCAGCAGTGGCAGGGGGGACTCCCTGTGGGATGAGCAGTTCTTC

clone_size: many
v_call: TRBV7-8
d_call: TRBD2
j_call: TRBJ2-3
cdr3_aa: CASSLAWGRDRTSGGDLSTDTQYF
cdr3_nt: TGTGCCAGCAGCTTAGCGTGGGGAAGAGACAGGACTAGCGGGGGAGACCTAAGCACAGATACGCAGTATTTT

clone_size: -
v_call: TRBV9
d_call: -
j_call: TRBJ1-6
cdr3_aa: CASSPTPGRLSSYNSPLHF
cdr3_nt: TGTGCCAGCAGCCCCACCCCAGGACGGCTAAGCTCCTATAATTCACCCCTCCACTTT

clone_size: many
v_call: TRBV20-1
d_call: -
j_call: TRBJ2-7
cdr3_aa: CSANEFSSYEQYF
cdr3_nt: TGCAGTGCTAATGAGTTTAGCTCCTACGAGCAGTACTTC

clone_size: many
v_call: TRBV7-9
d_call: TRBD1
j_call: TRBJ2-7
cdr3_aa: CASSHLETGGFYEQYF
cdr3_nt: TGTGCCAGCAGCCACCTCGAGACAGGGGGCTTCTACGAGCAGTACTTC

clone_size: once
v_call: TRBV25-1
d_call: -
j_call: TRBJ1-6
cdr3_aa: CASSARGRTNSPLHF
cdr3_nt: TGTGCCAGCAGTGCTAGAGGGCGGACGAATTCACCCCTCCACTTT

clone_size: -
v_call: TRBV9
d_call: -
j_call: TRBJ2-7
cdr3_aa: CASSQKGEWDTATEQYF
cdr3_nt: TGTGCCAGCAGCCAAAAGGGGGAGTGGGACACCGCCACCGAGCAGTACTTC

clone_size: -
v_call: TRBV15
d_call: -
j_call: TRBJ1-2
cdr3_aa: CATSSRTSGSIGYTF
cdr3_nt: TGTGCCACCAGCAGCAGGACTAGCGGCTCTATCGGCTACACCTTC

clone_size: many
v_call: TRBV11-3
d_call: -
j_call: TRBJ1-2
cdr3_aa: CASSFSSAGGYTF
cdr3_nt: TGTGCCAGCAGCTTTAGCAGTGCGGGGGGCTACACCTTC

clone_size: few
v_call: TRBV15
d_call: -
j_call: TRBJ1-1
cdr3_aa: CATSRPMGTGRNTEAFF
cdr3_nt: TGTGCCACCAGCAGACCGATGGGGACTGGGAGGAACACTGAAGCTTTCTTT

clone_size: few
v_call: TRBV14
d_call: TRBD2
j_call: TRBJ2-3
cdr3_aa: CASSQDFRLAGGPTTDTQYF
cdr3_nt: TGTGCCAGCAGCCAGGACTTCAGACTAGCGGGAGGGCCCACCACAGATACGCAGTATTTT

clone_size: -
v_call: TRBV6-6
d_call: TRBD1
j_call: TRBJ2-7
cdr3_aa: CASRAGTENYEQYF
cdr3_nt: TGTGCCAGCAGGGCCGGGACAGAAAACTACGAGCAGTACTTC

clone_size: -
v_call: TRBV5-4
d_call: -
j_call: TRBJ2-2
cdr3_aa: CASSSNRGIAGALAGELFF
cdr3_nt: TGTGCCAGCAGCTCCAACAGGGGAATTGCGGGGGCCCTCGCCGGGGAGCTGTTTTTT

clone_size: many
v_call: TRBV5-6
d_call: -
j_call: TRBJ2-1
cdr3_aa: CASSVNNEQFF
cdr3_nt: TGTGCCAGCAGCGTAAACAATGAGCAGTTCTTC

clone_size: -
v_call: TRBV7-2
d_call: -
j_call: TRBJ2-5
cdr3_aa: CASSLAGDQPQYF
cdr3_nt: TGTGCCAGCAGCTTAGCGGGGGATCAGCCCCAGTACTTC

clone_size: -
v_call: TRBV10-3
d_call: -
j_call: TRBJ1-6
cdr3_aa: CAIKRRAYNSPLHF
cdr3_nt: TGTGCCATCAAAAGGAGGGCCTATAATTCACCCCTCCACTTT

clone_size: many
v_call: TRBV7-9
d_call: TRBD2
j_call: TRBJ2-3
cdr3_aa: CASSWAGLPVRDTQYF
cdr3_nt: TGTGCCAGCAGCTGGGCGGGACTACCTGTTAGGGATACGCAGTATTTT

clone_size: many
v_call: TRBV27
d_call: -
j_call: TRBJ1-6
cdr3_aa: CASSRRQLFVRSPLHF
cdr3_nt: TGTGCCAGCAGTCGAAGACAGTTATTTGTTCGGTCACCCCTCCACTTT

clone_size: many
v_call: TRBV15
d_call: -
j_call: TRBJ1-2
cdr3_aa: CATSEQGYGYTF
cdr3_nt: TGTGCCACCAGCGAACAGGGATATGGCTACACCTTC

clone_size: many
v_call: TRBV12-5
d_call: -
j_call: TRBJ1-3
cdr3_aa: CASGFGGNTIYF
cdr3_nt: TGTGCTAGTGGTTTTGGTGGAAACACCATATATTTT

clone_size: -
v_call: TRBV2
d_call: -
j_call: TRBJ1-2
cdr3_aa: CPVSGENGDGYTF
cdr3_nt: TGTCCGGTCAGCGGGGAAAACGGGGATGGCTACACCTTC

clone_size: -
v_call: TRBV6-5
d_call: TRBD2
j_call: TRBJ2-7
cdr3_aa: CASSRGSGYERYF
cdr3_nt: TGTGCCAGCAGTCGCGGGAGTGGCTACGAGCGGTACTTC

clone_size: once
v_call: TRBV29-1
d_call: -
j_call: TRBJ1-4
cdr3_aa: CSLQHVGIANEKLFF
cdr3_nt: TGCAGCTTACAACATGTGGGAATTGCTAATGAAAAACTGTTTTTT

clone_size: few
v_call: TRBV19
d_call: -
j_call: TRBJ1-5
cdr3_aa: CASSIDLGGARNQPQHF
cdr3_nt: TGTGCCAGTAGTATAGATCTCGGGGGTGCGCGCAATCAGCCCCAGCATTTT

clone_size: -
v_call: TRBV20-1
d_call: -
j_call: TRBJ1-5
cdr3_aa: CSARPASGRAGYEQPQHF
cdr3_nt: TGCAGTGCTAGACCCGCTAGCGGGAGGGCGGGATACGAGCAGCCCCAGCATTTT

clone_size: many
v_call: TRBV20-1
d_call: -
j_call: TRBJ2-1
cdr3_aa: CSALRLVGAGQFF
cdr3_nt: TGCAGTGCTCTTCGACTAGTTGGGGCTGGGCAGTTCTTC

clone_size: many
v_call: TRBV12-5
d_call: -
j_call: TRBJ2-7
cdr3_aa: CASGLVPGVQYF
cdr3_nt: TGTGCTAGTGGTTTGGTACCGGGAGTTCAGTACTTC

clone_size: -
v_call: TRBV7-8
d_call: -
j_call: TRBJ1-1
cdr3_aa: CASSLQWNTEAFF
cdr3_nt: TGTGCCAGCAGCTTACAATGGAACACTGAAGCTTTCTTT

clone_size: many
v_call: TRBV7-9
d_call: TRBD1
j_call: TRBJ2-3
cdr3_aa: CASSVRDRSSTDTQYF
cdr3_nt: TGTGCCAGCAGCGTACGGGACAGGTCTAGCACAGATACGCAGTATTTT

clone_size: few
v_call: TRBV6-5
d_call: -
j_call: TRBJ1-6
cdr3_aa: CASSHSFSSNSPLHF
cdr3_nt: TGTGCCAGCAGTCACTCGTTTAGCAGTAATTCACCCCTCCACTTT

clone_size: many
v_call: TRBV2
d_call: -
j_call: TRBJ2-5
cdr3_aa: CASSAQRYQETQYF
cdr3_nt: TGTGCCAGCAGTGCCCAGCGTTACCAAGAGACCCAGTACTTC

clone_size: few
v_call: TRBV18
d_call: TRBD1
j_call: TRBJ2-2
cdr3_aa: CASRQGPNTGELFF
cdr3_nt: TGTGCCTCGCGACAGGGACCAAACACCGGGGAGCTGTTTTTT

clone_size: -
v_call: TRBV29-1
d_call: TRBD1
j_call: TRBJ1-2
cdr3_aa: CSVPGQYYGYTF
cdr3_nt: TGCAGCGTACCGGGACAGTACTATGGCTACACCTTC

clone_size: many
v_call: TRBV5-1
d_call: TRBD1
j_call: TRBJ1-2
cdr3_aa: CASSYIRPGGYGYTF
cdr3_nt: TGCGCCAGCAGCTACATAAGACCAGGGGGCTATGGCTACACCTTC

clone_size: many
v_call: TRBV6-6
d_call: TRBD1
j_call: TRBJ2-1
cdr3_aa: CASRPGTGGKNEQFF
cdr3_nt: TGTGCCAGCAGGCCCGGGACAGGGGGCAAAAATGAGCAGTTCTTC

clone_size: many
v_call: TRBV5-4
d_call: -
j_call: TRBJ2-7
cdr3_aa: CASSHPGLRDYEQYF
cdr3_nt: TGTGCCAGCAGCCACCCGGGTCTGAGGGACTACGAGCAGTACTTC

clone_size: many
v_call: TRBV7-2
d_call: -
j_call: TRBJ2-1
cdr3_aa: CASSFGRINEQFF
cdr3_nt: TGTGCCAGCAGCTTCGGACGGATCAATGAGCAGTTCTTC

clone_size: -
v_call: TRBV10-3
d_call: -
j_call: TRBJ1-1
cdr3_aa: CATSLGDTEAFF
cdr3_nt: TGTGCCACATCCTTAGGAGACACTGAAGCTTTCTTT